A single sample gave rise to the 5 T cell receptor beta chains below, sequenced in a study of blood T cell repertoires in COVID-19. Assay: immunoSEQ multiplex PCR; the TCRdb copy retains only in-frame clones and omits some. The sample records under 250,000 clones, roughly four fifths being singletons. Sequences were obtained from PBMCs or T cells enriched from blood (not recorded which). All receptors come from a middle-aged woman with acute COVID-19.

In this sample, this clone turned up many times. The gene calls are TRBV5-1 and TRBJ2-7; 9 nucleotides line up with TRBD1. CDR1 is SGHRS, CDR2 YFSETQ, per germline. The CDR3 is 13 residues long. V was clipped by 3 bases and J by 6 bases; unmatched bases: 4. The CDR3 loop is CASSSGTGIEQYF. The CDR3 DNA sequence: TGCGCCAGCAGCTCTGGGACAGGGATCGAGCAGTACTTC.

This chain's CDR3 is CASSGGTYGYTF. CDR3 sequence (DNA): TGTGCCAGCAGTGGCGGGACCTATGGCTACACCTTC. The rearrangement uses TRBV25-1 and TRBJ1-2, with a tentative D call TRBD1 (5 bases). CDR3 length equals 12 residues. Per germline, CDR1 MGHDK and CDR2 SYGVNS. The ends were cut back, 4 bases at V and 4 bases at J, with 7 bases in the middle.

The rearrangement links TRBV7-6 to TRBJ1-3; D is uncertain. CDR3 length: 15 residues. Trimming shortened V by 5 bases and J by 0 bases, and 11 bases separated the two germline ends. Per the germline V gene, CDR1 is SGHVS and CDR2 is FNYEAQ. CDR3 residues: CASSPRDFSGNTIYF. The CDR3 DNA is TGTGCCAGCAGCCCCCGGGATTTCTCTGGAAACACCATATATTTT.

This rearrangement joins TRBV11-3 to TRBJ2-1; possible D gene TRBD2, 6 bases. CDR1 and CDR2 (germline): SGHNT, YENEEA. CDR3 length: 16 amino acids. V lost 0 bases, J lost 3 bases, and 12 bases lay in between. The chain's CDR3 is CASSLDPGRDYNEQFF. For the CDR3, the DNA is TGTGCCAGCAGCTTAGATCCTGGGCGGGACTACAATGAGCAGTTCTTC.

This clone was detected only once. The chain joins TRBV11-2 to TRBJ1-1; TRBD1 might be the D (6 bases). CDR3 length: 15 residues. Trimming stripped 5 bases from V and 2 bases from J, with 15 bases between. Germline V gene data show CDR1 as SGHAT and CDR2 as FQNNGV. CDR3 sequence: CASSLQGQINTEAFF. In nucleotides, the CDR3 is TGTGCCAGCAGCCTACAAGGACAGATAAACACTGAAGCTTTCTTT.